The 18 T cell receptor beta chains presented below share a single source sample, sequenced in a study of cytomegalovirus exposure and HLA in healthy donors. The PCR used 60 Vbeta and 13 Jbeta primers. Some clones are missing from TCRdb's copy, which holds only in-frame ones; the method was immunoSEQ multiplex PCR. Seen here are 90,000 to 130,000 clones, over 60% observed once, and the top ten hold around 3%. Sample: PBMCs. The receptor source for this set is a woman in her sixties in good health and CMV-seropositive.

The rearrangement links TRBV2 to TRBJ2-1, with 10 bases identical to TRBD2. Per germline, CDR1 SNHLY and CDR2 FYNNEI. The CDR3 runs 14 residues. With 4 bases clipped from V and 4 bases from J, the junction kept 1 base outside the gene matches. Here the CDR3 DNA reads TGTGCCAGCAGTGGGACTAGCGGTTACAATGAGCAGTTCTTC. It encodes CASSGTSGYNEQFF.

The rearrangement uses TRBV4-1 and TRBJ2-7; 11 bases map to TRBD2. The V gene end was trimmed by 1 base and the J gene end by 4 bases; junction bases not matched to a gene: 9. Germline lookup yields CDR1 MGHRA and CDR2 YSYEKL. The CDR3 sequence is 17 residues long. CDR3 sequence: CASSQGLTSGAVYEQYF. The DNA for the CDR3 is TGCGCCAGCAGCCAAGGGTTGACTAGCGGGGCCGTATACGAGCAGTACTTC.

The chain carries TRBV19 and TRBJ2-7, with 9 bases aligning to TRBD1. CDR1 LNHDA and CDR2 SQIVND come from the germline V gene (reference sequence). The V gene end was trimmed by 6 bases and the J gene end by 5 bases; junction bases not matched to a gene: 14. There are 16 residues in the CDR3. CDR3 nucleotides: TGTGCCAGTAGACACGTACCGGGACAGGGAATCCACGAGCAGTACTTC. Encoded protein: CASRHVPGQGIHEQYF.

The rearrangement uses TRBV2 and TRBJ1-2; D unclear. CDR1 and CDR2 (germline): SNHLY, FYNNEI. The CDR3 is 12 residues long. V was cut by 7 bases and J by 4 bases, with 10 bases left in between. CDR3 region: CASTGDAYGYTF. In DNA, the CDR3 is TGTGCCAGCACCGGGGATGCCTATGGCTACACCTTC. The full variable domain, with the rest looked up from reference TRBV2 and TRBJ1-2, is EPEVTQTPSHQVTQMGQEVILRCVPISNHLYFYWYRQILGQKVEFLVSFYNNEISEKSEIFDDQFSVERPDGSNFTLKIRSTKLEDSAMYFCASTGDAYGYTFGSGTRLTVV.

The rearrangement links TRBV5-4 to TRBJ1-2; a weak D match, TRBD1 (5 bases). Germline assignment: CDR1 SGHNT and CDR2 YYREEE (reference sequence). The V and J ends lost 0 bases and 1 base respectively, with 16 bases between them. There are 17 residues in the CDR3. The CDR3: CASSLGGRGWFNYGYTF. The CDR3 DNA sequence: TGTGCCAGCAGCTTGGGCGGAAGGGGCTGGTTTAACTATGGCTACACCTTC.

The gene calls are TRBV27 and TRBJ2-1, with TRBD2 identical over 9 bases. Germline V gene sequence: CDR1 MNHEY, CDR2 SMNVEV (reference sequence). This CDR3 comprises 16 residues. Trimming removed 10 bases from V and 0 bases from J; junction bases left unmatched: 10. CDR3 sequence: CAIREGGRGSYNEQFF. CDR3 DNA sequence: TGTGCCATCCGTGAGGGCGGGAGGGGCTCCTACAATGAGCAGTTCTTC.

This clone was seen once. This rearrangement joins TRBV11-2 to TRBJ2-1; perhaps TRBD2 as D (6 bases). Trimming stripped 2 bases from V and 0 bases from J, with 11 bases between. This CDR3 comprises 16 residues. Germline-derived CDR1 and CDR2 are SGHAT and FQNNGV. CDR3 sequence (DNA): TGTGCCAGCAGCTTAAATTCGGGACTCTCCTACAATGAGCAGTTCTTC. It translates to CASSLNSGLSYNEQFF.

The chain carries TRBV27 and TRBJ2-3, with D possibly being TRBD1 (5 bases). V lost 2 bases and J 5 bases, leaving 11 bases between the germline ends. The germline CDR1 and CDR2 sequences are MNHEY and SMNVEV (reference sequence). CDR3 length: 14 amino acids. The CDR3 reads CASSLQGLEDTQYF. Here the CDR3 DNA reads TGTGCCAGCAGTTTACAGGGTTTGGAAGATACGCAGTATTTT.

This chain links TRBV29-1 with TRBJ2-7; D not resolved. CDR3 length equals 10 residues. The germline V and J ends were trimmed by 4 bases and 4 bases, with 5 bases remaining between them. Germline V gene lookup returns CDR1 SQVTM and CDR2 ANQGSEA. The CDR3 bases are TGCAGCGTTGGGAGTTACGAGCAGTACTTC. It encodes CSVGSYEQYF.

This clone was seen a single time. The gene calls are TRBV7-6 and TRBJ1-3; 8 nucleotides agree with TRBD1. Germline V gene sequence: CDR1 SGHVS, CDR2 FNYEAQ. V was clipped by 2 bases and J by 4 bases; unmatched bases: 7. The CDR3 has 16 residues. The CDR3: CASSLFGGQGGNTIYF. CDR3 nucleotides: TGTGCCAGCAGCTTATTTGGAGGACAGGGAGGAAACACCATATATTTT.

The chain couples TRBV7-8 to TRBJ1-1; D is perhaps TRBD1 (5 bases). V was cut by 5 bases and J by 0 bases, with 10 bases left in between. This CDR3 has 14 amino acids. Germline loops: CDR1 SGHVS, CDR2 FQNEAQ. In nucleotides, the CDR3 is TGTGCCAGCAGCGTCGGGGGGGTGAACACTGAAGCTTTCTTT. This encodes CASSVGGVNTEAFF.

This clone was seen just once. The gene calls are TRBV2 and TRBJ2-7, with D hard to call. The CDR3 loop spans 12 amino acids. Germline CDR1 reads SNHLY; CDR2 reads FYNNEI. The V gene lost 6 bases and the J gene lost 0 bases, with 6 bases spanning the gap. The DNA for the CDR3 is TGTGCCAGCAGAACTCCCTCCTACGAGCAGTACTTC. It is translated as CASRTPSYEQYF. Full variable domain (remainder filled in from reference TRBV2 and TRBJ2-7): EPEVTQTPSHQVTQMGQEVILRCVPISNHLYFYWYRQILGQKVEFLVSFYNNEISEKSEIFDDQFSVERPDGSNFTLKIRSTKLEDSAMYFCASRTPSYEQYFGPGTRLTVT.

V is TRBV7-3 and J is TRBJ2-2; no definite D call. Germline loops: CDR1 SGHTA, CDR2 FQGTGA. This CDR3 region has 14 residues. Trimming removed 2 bases from V and 5 bases from J, with 9 bases in between. CDR3 protein: CASSLLLATGELFF. CDR3 bases: TGTGCCAGCAGCTTACTTCTGGCAACCGGGGAGCTGTTTTTT.

Written as DNA, the CDR3 is TGCGCCAGCAGCCCCCAACCCAGTCAGGGCGAGCAGTACTTC. Its translation is CASSPQPSQGEQYF. V usage is TRBV5-1 and J usage is TRBJ2-7, with a weak D call TRBD1 (5 bases). The V end was cut by 4 bases, the J end by 6 bases, with 17 bases between. The CDR3 sequence is 14 residues long. CDR1 and CDR2 (germline): SGHRS, YFSETQ.

The sample holds one count of this clone. The chain joins TRBV19 to TRBJ2-5, with 8 bases aligning to TRBD2. The V segment lost 7 bases and the J segment 5 bases; nucleotides outside the gene matches: 12. The CDR3 length is 15 residues. Germline V gene data show CDR1 as LNHDA and CDR2 as SQIVND (reference sequence). The CDR3: CASTSSGGGVETQYF. Here the CDR3 DNA reads TGTGCCAGTACCTCGAGCGGGGGAGGGGTGGAGACCCAGTACTTC.

The chain links TRBV11-2 to TRBJ2-1; 10 bases map to TRBD2. CDR3 length: 14 residues. CDR1 SGHAT and CDR2 FQNNGV come from the germline V gene. Trimming cost V 4 bases and J 6 bases; bases outside gene matches: 3. The CDR3 DNA follows: TGTGCCAGCAGCTGGGCTAGCGGGGGCAATGAGCAGTTCTTC. It encodes CASSWASGGNEQFF. Full variable domain (remainder filled in from reference TRBV11-2 and TRBJ2-1): EAGVAQSPRYKIIEKRQSVAFWCNPISGHATLYWYQQILGQGPKLLIQFQNNGVVDDSQLPKDRFSAERLKGVDSTLKIQPAKLEDSAVYLCASSWASGGNEQFFGPGTRLTVL.

The gene calls are TRBV29-1 and TRBJ2-7; no clear D gene. The germline CDR1 and CDR2 sequences are SQVTM and ANQGSEA. V was pared by 3 bases and J by 6 bases, with 15 bases between. The CDR3 contains 13 residues. The DNA of the CDR3 is TGCAGCGTTGAGGGCGTGCGTTGGTCCGAGCAGTACTTC. This translates into CSVEGVRWSEQYF.

The chain joins TRBV12-5 to TRBJ2-1; 9 nucleotides match TRBD2. CDR1 and CDR2 from the germline V gene are LGHNT and FRNRAP. Trimming at V came to 5 bases and at J to 7 bases, leaving 15 bases not matched to a gene. The CDR3 covers 17 residues. The CDR3 region has the DNA TGTGCTAGTGGTCCACGGGGTCGCGGGAGGGCCAAAAATGAGCAGTTCTTC. Translated, it gives CASGPRGRGRAKNEQFF.